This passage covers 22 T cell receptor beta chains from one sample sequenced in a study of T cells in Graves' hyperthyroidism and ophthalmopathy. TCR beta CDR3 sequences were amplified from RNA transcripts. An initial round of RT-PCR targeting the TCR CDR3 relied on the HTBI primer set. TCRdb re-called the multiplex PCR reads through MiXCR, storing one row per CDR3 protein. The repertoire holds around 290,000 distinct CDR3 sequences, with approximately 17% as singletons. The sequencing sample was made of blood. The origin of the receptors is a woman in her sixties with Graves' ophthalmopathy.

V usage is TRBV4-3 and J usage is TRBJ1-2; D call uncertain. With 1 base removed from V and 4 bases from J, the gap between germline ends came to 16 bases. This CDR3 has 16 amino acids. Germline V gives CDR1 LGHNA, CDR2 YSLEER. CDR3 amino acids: CASSQVYTTAIYGYTF. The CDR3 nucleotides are TGCGCCAGCAGCCAAGTATATACGACGGCTATCTATGGCTACACCTTC.

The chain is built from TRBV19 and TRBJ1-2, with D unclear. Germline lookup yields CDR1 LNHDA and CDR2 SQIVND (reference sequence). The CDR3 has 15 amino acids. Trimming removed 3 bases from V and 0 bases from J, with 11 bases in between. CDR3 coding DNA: TGTGCCAGTAGTATTCACCCGGATGCTAACTATGGCTACACCTTC. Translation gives CASSIHPDANYGYTF.

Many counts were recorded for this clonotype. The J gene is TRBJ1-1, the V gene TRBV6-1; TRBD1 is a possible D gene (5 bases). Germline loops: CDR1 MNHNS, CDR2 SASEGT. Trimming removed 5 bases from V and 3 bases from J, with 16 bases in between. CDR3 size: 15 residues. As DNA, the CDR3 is TGTGCCAGCAGTTATGACAGCCGCCCGGACACTGAAGCTTTCTTT. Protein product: CASSYDSRPDTEAFF.

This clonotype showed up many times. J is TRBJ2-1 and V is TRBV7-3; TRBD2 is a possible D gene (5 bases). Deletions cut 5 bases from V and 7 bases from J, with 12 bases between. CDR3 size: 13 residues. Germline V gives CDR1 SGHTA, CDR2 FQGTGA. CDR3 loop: CASSPPGINEQFF. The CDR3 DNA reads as TGTGCCAGCAGCCCTCCGGGGATAAATGAGCAGTTCTTC.

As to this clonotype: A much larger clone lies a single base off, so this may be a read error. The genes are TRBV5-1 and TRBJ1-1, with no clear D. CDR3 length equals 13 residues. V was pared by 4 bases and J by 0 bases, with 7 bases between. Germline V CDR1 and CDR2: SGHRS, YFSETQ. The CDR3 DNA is TGCGCCAGCAGCCCTCGTCTGAACACTGAAGCTTTCTTT. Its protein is CASSPRLNTEAFF.

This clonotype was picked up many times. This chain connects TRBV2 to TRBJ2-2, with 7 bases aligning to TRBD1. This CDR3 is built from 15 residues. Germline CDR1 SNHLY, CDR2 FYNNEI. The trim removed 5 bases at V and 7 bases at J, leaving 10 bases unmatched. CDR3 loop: CASSPRTSGGGELFF. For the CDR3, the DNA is TGTGCCAGCAGTCCCAGAACGTCAGGGGGCGGGGAGCTGTTTTTT.

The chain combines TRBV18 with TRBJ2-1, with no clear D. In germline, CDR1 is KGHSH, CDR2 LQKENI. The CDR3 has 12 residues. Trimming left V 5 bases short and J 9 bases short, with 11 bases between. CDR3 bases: TGTGCCAGCTCAAACAAGGCCGGTGAGCAGTTCTTC. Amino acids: CASSNKAGEQFF.

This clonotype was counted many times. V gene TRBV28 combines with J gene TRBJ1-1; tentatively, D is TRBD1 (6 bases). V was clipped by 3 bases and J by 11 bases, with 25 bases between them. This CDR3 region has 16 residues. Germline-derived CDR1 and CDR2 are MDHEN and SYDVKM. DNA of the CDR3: TGTGCCAGCAGTTTGGGGGGCATAGGAGAGGGTCCGGCGGCTTTCTTT. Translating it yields CASSLGGIGEGPAAFF.

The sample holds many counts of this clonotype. The CDR3: CASSLVQGVNTDTQYF. In DNA, the CDR3 is TGTGCCAGCAGTTTAGTCCAGGGGGTCAACACAGATACGCAGTATTTT. The chain carries TRBV28 and TRBJ2-3; 7 nucleotides match TRBD1. Trimming at V came to 2 bases and at J to 2 bases, leaving 7 bases not matched to a gene. This CDR3 is built from 16 residues. Germline V gives CDR1 MDHEN, CDR2 SYDVKM.

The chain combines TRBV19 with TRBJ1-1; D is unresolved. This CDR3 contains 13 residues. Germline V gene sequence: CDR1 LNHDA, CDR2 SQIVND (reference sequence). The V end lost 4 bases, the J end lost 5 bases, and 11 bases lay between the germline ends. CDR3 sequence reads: CASSKGRRTEAFF. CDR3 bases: TGTGCCAGTAGTAAAGGGCGCAGGACTGAAGCTTTCTTT.

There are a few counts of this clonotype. The DNA for the CDR3 is TGCGCCAGCAGCCAACTCCCCCCATTGGCCGCTGGCACAGATACGCAGTATTTT. It translates to CASSQLPPLAAGTDTQYF. This rearrangement joins TRBV4-1 to TRBJ2-3; D unresolved. The V gene lost 2 bases and the J gene lost 1 base, with 19 bases spanning the gap. The CDR3 loop spans 18 amino acids. Per germline, CDR1 MGHRA and CDR2 YSYEKL.

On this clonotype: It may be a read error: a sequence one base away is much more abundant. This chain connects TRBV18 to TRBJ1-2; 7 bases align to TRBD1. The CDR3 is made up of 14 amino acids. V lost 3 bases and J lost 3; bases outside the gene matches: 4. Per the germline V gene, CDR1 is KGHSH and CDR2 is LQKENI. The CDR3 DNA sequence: TGTGCCAGCTCACCTTCCGGGACAGACTATGGCTACACCTTC. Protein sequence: CASSPSGTDYGYTF.

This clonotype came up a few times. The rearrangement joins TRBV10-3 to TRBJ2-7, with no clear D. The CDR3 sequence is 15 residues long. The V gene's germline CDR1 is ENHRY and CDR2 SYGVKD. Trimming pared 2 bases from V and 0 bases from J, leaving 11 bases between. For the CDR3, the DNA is TGTGCCATCAGTGAGGTTGTACAATCCTCCTACGAGCAGTACTTC. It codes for CAISEVVQSSYEQYF.

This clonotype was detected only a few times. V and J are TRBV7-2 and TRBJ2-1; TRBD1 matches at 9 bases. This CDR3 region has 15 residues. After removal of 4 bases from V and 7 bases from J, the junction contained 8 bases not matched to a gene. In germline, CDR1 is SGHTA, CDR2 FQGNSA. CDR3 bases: TGTGCCAGCAGCTCAGGGACAGGGAGAATAAATGAGCAGTTCTTC. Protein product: CASSSGTGRINEQFF.

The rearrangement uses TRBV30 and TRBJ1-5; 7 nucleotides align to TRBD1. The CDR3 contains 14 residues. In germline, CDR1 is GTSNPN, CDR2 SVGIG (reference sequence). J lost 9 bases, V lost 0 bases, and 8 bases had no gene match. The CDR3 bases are TGTGCCTGGAGTGTAGGGGGCCAAGAGAGGCCCCAGCATTTT. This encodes CAWSVGGQERPQHF.

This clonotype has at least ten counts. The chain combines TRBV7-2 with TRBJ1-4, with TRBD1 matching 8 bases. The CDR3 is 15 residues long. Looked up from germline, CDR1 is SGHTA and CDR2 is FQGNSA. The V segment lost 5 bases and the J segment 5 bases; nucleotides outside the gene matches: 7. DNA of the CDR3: TGTGCCAGCAGCCCGCAGGGGGCTTGGAATGAAAAACTGTTTTTT. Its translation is CASSPQGAWNEKLFF.

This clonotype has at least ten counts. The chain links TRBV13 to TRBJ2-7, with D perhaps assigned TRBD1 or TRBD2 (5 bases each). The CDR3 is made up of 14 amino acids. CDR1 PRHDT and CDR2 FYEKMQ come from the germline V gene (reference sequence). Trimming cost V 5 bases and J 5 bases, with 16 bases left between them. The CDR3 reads CASSPAGTLNEQYF. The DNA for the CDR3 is TGTGCCAGCAGCCCGGCCGGGACGCTTAACGAGCAGTACTTC.

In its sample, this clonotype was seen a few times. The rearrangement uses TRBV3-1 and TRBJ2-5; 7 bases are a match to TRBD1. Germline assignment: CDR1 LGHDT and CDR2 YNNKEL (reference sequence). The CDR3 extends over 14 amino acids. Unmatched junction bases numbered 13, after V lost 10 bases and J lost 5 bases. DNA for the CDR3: TGTGCCACGACGGAGGACAGGTCCTTTGAGACCCAGTACTTC. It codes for CATTEDRSFETQYF.

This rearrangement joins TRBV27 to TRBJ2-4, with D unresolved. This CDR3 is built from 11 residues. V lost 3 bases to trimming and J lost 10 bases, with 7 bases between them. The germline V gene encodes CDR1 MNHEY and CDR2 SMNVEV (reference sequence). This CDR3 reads CASSFMGIQYF. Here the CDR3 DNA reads TGTGCCAGCAGTTTCATGGGTATTCAGTACTTC.

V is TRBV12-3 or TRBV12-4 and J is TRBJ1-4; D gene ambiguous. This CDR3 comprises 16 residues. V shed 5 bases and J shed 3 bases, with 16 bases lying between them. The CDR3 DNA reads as TGTGCCAGCAGTGTAAAAATGGACGCTCCTAATGAAAAACTGTTTTTT. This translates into CASSVKMDAPNEKLFF.

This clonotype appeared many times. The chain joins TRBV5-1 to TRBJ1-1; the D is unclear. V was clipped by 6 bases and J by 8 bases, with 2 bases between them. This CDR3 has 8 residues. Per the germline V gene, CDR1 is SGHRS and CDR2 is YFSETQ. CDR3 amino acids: CASTEAFF. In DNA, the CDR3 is TGCGCCAGCACAGAAGCTTTCTTT.

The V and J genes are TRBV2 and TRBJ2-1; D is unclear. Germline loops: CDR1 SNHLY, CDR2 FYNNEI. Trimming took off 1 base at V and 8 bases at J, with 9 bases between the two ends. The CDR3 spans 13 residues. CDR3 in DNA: TGTGCCAGCAGTGAAGAGGCATACGATGAGCAGTTCTTC. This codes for CASSEEAYDEQFF.